These 23 T cell receptor beta chains share one sample of origin, sequenced in a study of blood T cells in healthy people across ages. PCR was performed a second time for about 7 to 11 cycles using a sample-barcoded 5' primer and a J-beta primer mix. TCRdb processed the 5' RACE reads anew with MiXCR; each CDR3 protein has one entry. The sample carries 350,000 to 450,000 distinct CDR3 sequences, 45% to 60% recorded once. The sample taken for sequencing was blood. These TCRs come from a man between 60 and 75 years old in good health.

The genes are TRBV2 and TRBJ2-3; possible D gene TRBD1, 6 bases. The V gene's germline CDR1 is SNHLY and CDR2 FYNNEI. The CDR3 extends over 14 amino acids. The germline V and J ends were trimmed by 8 bases and 5 bases, with 17 bases remaining between them. CDR3 sequence reads: CASETGPRGDTQYF. Here the CDR3 DNA reads TGTGCCAGCGAAACAGGGCCCCGGGGAGATACGCAGTATTTT.

The V and J genes are TRBV4-2 and TRBJ2-1; D perhaps matches TRBD2 (6 bases). CDR3 size: 16 residues. The germline gives CDR1 LGHNA, CDR2 YNFKEQ. V shed 5 bases and J shed 8 bases, with 22 bases lying between them. The CDR3: CASSAGPPSDGYEQFF. DNA of the CDR3: TGTGCCAGCAGCGCTGGGCCGCCTAGCGATGGATATGAGCAGTTCTTC.

CDR3 bases: TGTGCCAGCATGCCGCCCAGCTCCTACGAGCAGTACTTC. Translating it yields CASMPPSSYEQYF. V usage is TRBV6-2 or TRBV6-3 and J usage is TRBJ2-7; D gene uncertain. The CDR3 extends over 13 amino acids. CDR1 and CDR2 from the germline V gene are MNHEY and SVGEGT. V dropped 7 bases and J dropped 0 bases, with 10 bases sitting between them.

This rearrangement joins TRBV7-2 to TRBJ2-3; the match to TRBD2 covers 9 bases. Unmatched junction bases numbered 4, after V lost 3 bases and J lost 3 bases. CDR3 length: 15 amino acids. Germline V gives CDR1 SGHTA, CDR2 FQGNSA. Here the CDR3 reads CASSLPSGATDTQYF. The CDR3, as DNA: TGTGCCAGCAGCTTGCCTAGCGGGGCTACAGATACGCAGTATTTT.

The rearrangement uses TRBV6-5 and TRBJ2-3; perhaps TRBD2 as D (6 bases). There are 14 residues in the CDR3. From germline, CDR1 is MNHEY and CDR2 SVGAGI. Trimming left V 6 bases short and J 5 bases short, with 15 bases between. CDR3 loop: CASRTPGRGDTQYF. In nucleotides, the CDR3 is TGTGCCAGCAGAACCCCGGGGCGGGGAGATACGCAGTATTTT.

This clonotype was recorded only once. CDR3 protein: CASSLDGWGTDTQYF. DNA for the CDR3: TGTGCCAGCAGCTTAGACGGGTGGGGGACAGATACGCAGTATTTT. The chain couples TRBV7-2 to TRBJ2-3; either TRBD1 or TRBD2 may fit D (5 bases each). The ends were cut back, 1 base at V and 3 bases at J, with 11 bases in the middle. CDR1 and CDR2 (germline): SGHTA, FQGNSA. The length of the CDR3 is 15 residues.

CDR3 bases: TGCGCCAGCAGCCAAGATAAGGGGCTAGCCTACAATGAGCAGTTCTTC. Residues: CASSQDKGLAYNEQFF. The gene calls are TRBV4-1 and TRBJ2-1, with a tentative D call TRBD1 (5 bases). Deletions cut 0 bases from V and 2 bases from J, with 11 bases between. CDR1 is MGHRA, CDR2 YSYEKL, per germline. The CDR3 is made up of 16 amino acids.

The chain employs TRBV11-2 and TRBJ2-3, with D hard to call. The CDR3 is 14 residues long. V was trimmed by 3 bases and J by 1 base, leaving 8 bases between them. Per the germline V gene, CDR1 is SGHAT and CDR2 is FQNNGV. The CDR3 loop reads CASSFFGGTDTQYF. For the CDR3, the DNA is TGTGCCAGCAGCTTCTTCGGAGGCACAGATACGCAGTATTTT.

This clonotype was observed at least ten times. The gene calls are TRBV7-2 and TRBJ1-2, with 8 bases fitting TRBD1. CDR1 is SGHTA and CDR2 is FQGNSA in the germline V gene. V gave up 4 bases and J gave up 9 bases; unmatched junction bases: 13. The CDR3 is made up of 15 amino acids. The CDR3 spells CASSSTSGQGNRYTF. CDR3 nucleotides: TGTGCCAGCAGCTCGACCTCTGGACAGGGTAATCGCTACACCTTC. Together with reference TRBV7-2 and TRBJ1-2, the CDR3 gives the full variable domain: GAGVSQSPSNKVTEKGKDVELRCDPISGHTALYWYRQSLGQGLEFLIYFQGNSAPDKSGLPSDRFSAERTGGSVSTLTIQRTQQEDSAVYLCASSSTSGQGNRYTFGSGTRLTVV.

There are a few counts of this clonotype. V and J are TRBV7-2 and TRBJ1-5; 10 nucleotides line up with TRBD1. V lost 4 bases, J lost 7 bases, and 10 bases stayed unmatched. From germline, CDR1 is SGHTA and CDR2 FQGNSA. This CDR3 has 16 amino acids. CDR3 DNA sequence: TGTGCCAGCAGCTCTAGGGCCGGGACAGGGGAACAGCCCCAGCATTTT. Amino acids: CASSSRAGTGEQPQHF.

This clonotype was seen at least ten times. This sequence joins TRBV10-3 and TRBJ2-5, with a tentative D call TRBD1 (6 bases). Trimming cost V 3 bases and J 1 base, with 9 bases left between them. Per the germline V gene, CDR1 is ENHRY and CDR2 is SYGVKD. CDR3 size: 14 residues. CDR3 DNA: TGTGCCATCAGTGAACGGGACACCCAAGAGACCCAGTACTTC. It is translated as CAISERDTQETQYF.

V is TRBV5-4 and J is TRBJ2-7; 7 bases match TRBD1. V gave up 3 bases and J gave up 3 bases; unmatched junction bases: 9. This CDR3 has 15 amino acids. CDR1 and CDR2 (germline): SGHNT, YYREEE (reference sequence). The CDR3 sequence: CASSWDPGTDYEQYF. CDR3 DNA: TGTGCCAGCAGCTGGGACCCCGGGACAGACTACGAGCAGTACTTC.

The chain employs TRBV28 and TRBJ1-3; 7 nucleotides align to TRBD1. The V and J ends lost 6 bases and 0 bases, in that order; junction bases with no gene match: 23. This CDR3 is built from 21 residues. Germline V gene data show CDR1 as MDHEN and CDR2 as SYDVKM. The CDR3 coding sequence is TGTGCCAGCAGCCAGAGAACCGGGACAGTTTCGGACTTCTTCTCTGGAAACACCATATATTTT. This codes for CASSQRTGTVSDFFSGNTIYF.

This clonotype was counted a few times. V is TRBV12-3 or TRBV12-4 and J is TRBJ2-1, with 8 bases that match TRBD1. The CDR3 totals 12 residues. The ends lost 6 bases at V and 12 bases at J; junction bases unmatched: 7. The CDR3 sequence: CASSSGQGGQFF. As DNA, the CDR3 is TGTGCCAGCAGCTCAGGACAGGGCGGGCAGTTCTTC.

The V call is TRBV30, the J call TRBJ2-5; D is perhaps TRBD1 (6 bases). Trimming took off 4 bases at V and 4 bases at J, with 13 bases between the two ends. Germline V gene lookup returns CDR1 GTSNPN and CDR2 SVGIG (reference sequence). The CDR3 has 13 amino acids. The CDR3 region has the DNA TGTGCCTGGACATTGACAGGACGAGAGACCCAGTACTTC. Protein sequence: CAWTLTGRETQYF.

This clonotype has a handful of counts. This chain's CDR3 is CSARVLVGETQYF. The CDR3 DNA follows: TGCAGTGCTAGAGTACTAGTTGGTGAGACCCAGTACTTC. The chain has TRBV20-1 and TRBJ2-5, with D tentatively TRBD2 (5 bases). The CDR3 extends over 13 amino acids. Germline CDR1 and CDR2: DFQATT and SNEGSKA (reference sequence). Trimming stripped 1 base from V and 5 bases from J, with 11 bases between.

CDR3 coding DNA: TGCGCCAGCAGCCCTCGGGGGGAGGCCTCCCAAGAGACCCAGTACTTC. It translates to CASSPRGEASQETQYF. The rearrangement uses TRBV5-1 and TRBJ2-5; 7 positions match TRBD2. Germline CDR1 and CDR2: SGHRS and YFSETQ. The CDR3 consists of 16 residues. Trimming cost V 4 bases and J 1 base; bases outside gene matches: 10.

This chain uses TRBV5-6 with TRBJ2-5; D gene ambiguous. Germline CDR1 reads SGHDT; CDR2 reads YYEEEE. The V end lost 4 bases, the J end lost 4 bases, and 11 bases lay between the germline ends. The CDR3 covers 13 residues. CDR3 sequence (DNA): TGTGCCAGCAGCCCTATTCCCACAGAGACCCAGTACTTC. Protein sequence: CASSPIPTETQYF.

This clonotype turned up a few times. The gene calls are TRBV10-3 and TRBJ2-6; D unresolved. The germline V gene encodes CDR1 ENHRY and CDR2 SYGVKD. Trimming removed 3 bases from V and 1 base from J, with 19 bases in between. This CDR3 has 19 amino acids. The CDR3 is CAISDLLQGTESGANVLTF. The CDR3 DNA reads as TGTGCCATCAGTGACCTCTTACAAGGCACCGAGTCTGGGGCCAACGTCCTGACTTTC.

This chain joins TRBV20-1 and TRBJ2-1; 7 positions match TRBD1. The CDR3 spans 17 residues. Germline trimming cut 0 bases from V and 8 bases from J; bases unmatched to any gene: 16. Germline loops: CDR1 DFQATT, CDR2 SNEGSKA (reference sequence). In DNA, the CDR3 is TGCAGTGCTAGAGATTTTGTGACAGGGCCCATTACCGATGAGCAGTTCTTC. Its protein product is CSARDFVTGPITDEQFF.

CDR3 protein: CATSDPSSPSSYNEQFF. In nucleotides, the CDR3 is TGTGCCACCAGTGACCCTTCTAGCCCTAGCTCCTACAATGAGCAGTTCTTC. The V gene is TRBV24-1, the J gene TRBJ2-1; TRBD2 might be the D (5 bases). V was clipped by 4 bases and J by 0 bases, with 15 bases between them. This CDR3 is 17 amino acids long. From germline, CDR1 is KGHDR and CDR2 SFDVKD.

This chain connects TRBV2 to TRBJ2-5; 11 positions match TRBD1. V shed 8 bases, J shed 5 bases, and the junction held 7 bases outside the gene matches. Germline CDR1 is SNHLY and CDR2 is FYNNEI. CDR3 length equals 14 residues. The CDR3 here is CASRRTGGMETQYF. The CDR3 nucleotides are TGTGCCAGCCGACGGACAGGGGGCATGGAGACCCAGTACTTC.

The J gene is TRBJ1-5, the V gene TRBV28; D may be TRBD1 (5 bases). The V and J ends lost 6 bases and 11 bases respectively, with 14 bases between them. The CDR3 loop spans 12 amino acids. Germline assignment: CDR1 MDHEN and CDR2 SYDVKM. CDR3 bases: TGTGCCAGCAGAGTAACGGGACGCGCCCAGCATTTT. Its protein is CASRVTGRAQHF.